This is a list of T cell receptor beta chains from one sample in a study of blood T cells in healthy people across ages. TCRdb processed the 5' RACE reads anew with MiXCR; each CDR3 protein has one entry. The sample lists about 640,000 distinct CDR3 sequences; under 65% were seen once. What was sequenced was blood. These TCRs come from a man aged 55-75 years in good health. The CDR3 runs from the conserved cysteine through the conserved F or W. Fields, in order: J gene, V gene, clone size, D gene, CDR3 protein, CDR3 DNA. A D gene is named only where the DNA matches it firmly. Clone sizes are given selectively: once, few, many, or a class where the clone is expanded.

j_gene: TRBJ2-5
v_gene: TRBV3-1
abundance: once
d_gene: NA
CDR3aa: CASSQEPPAGQQYF
CDR3nt: TGTGCCAGCAGCCAAGAGCCTCCAGCGGGTCAGCAGTACTTC

j_gene: TRBJ2-3
v_gene: TRBV2
abundance: NA
d_gene: TRBD2
CDR3aa: CASSISGTSDTQYF
CDR3nt: TGTGCCAGCAGTATTAGCGGGACTTCAGATACGCAGTATTTT

j_gene: TRBJ1-6
v_gene: TRBV3-1
abundance: NA
d_gene: NA
CDR3aa: CASSPGTDNSPLHF
CDR3nt: TGTGCCAGCAGCCCCGGGACCGACAATTCACCCCTCCACTTT

j_gene: TRBJ2-7
v_gene: TRBV29-1
abundance: NA
d_gene: NA
CDR3aa: CSVGQGVVYEQYF
CDR3nt: TGCAGCGTTGGCCAGGGAGTTGTCTACGAGCAGTACTTC

j_gene: TRBJ1-2
v_gene: TRBV10-3
abundance: NA
d_gene: NA
CDR3aa: CAIKAPLAGYGYTF
CDR3nt: TGTGCCATCAAAGCGCCGTTGGCGGGCTATGGCTACACCTTC

j_gene: TRBJ2-1
v_gene: TRBV2
abundance: NA
d_gene: NA
CDR3aa: CASGDREVPTYNEQFF
CDR3nt: TGTGCCAGCGGGGACCGAGAGGTGCCGACATACAATGAGCAGTTCTTC

j_gene: TRBJ2-7
v_gene: TRBV7-2
abundance: NA
d_gene: TRBD1
CDR3aa: CASSVETGVYEQYF
CDR3nt: TGTGCCAGCAGCGTAGAGACAGGGGTCTACGAGCAGTACTTC

j_gene: TRBJ2-7
v_gene: TRBV7-2
abundance: NA
d_gene: NA
CDR3aa: CASSLGRVGAYNEQYF
CDR3nt: TGTGCCAGCAGCTTAGGACGTGTCGGGGCCTACAATGAGCAGTACTTC

j_gene: TRBJ2-7
v_gene: TRBV25-1
abundance: NA
d_gene: NA
CDR3aa: CASQNGGYEQYF
CDR3nt: TGTGCCAGCCAGAATGGGGGATACGAGCAGTACTTC

j_gene: TRBJ2-1
v_gene: TRBV7-9
abundance: NA
d_gene: TRBD1
CDR3aa: CASSERQGSYNEQFF
CDR3nt: TGTGCCAGCAGCGAACGACAGGGCTCCTACAATGAGCAGTTCTTC

j_gene: TRBJ1-2
v_gene: TRBV7-2
abundance: NA
d_gene: TRBD1
CDR3aa: CASGGGTGHYGYTF
CDR3nt: TGTGCCAGCGGTGGGGGGACAGGGCACTATGGCTACACCTTC

j_gene: TRBJ2-1
v_gene: TRBV5-1
abundance: NA
d_gene: TRBD2
CDR3aa: CASSLSPGGSYNEQFF
CDR3nt: TGCGCCAGCAGCTTGTCCCCGGGGGGTTCCTACAATGAGCAGTTCTTC

j_gene: TRBJ1-6
v_gene: TRBV20-1
abundance: few
d_gene: NA
CDR3aa: CSARDGRGALSYNSPLHF
CDR3nt: TGCAGTGCTAGAGATGGCAGGGGAGCCCTCTCCTATAATTCACCCCTCCACTTT

j_gene: TRBJ2-3
v_gene: TRBV9
abundance: NA
d_gene: NA
CDR3aa: CASSVTTTFTDTQYF
CDR3nt: TGTGCCAGCAGCGTCACAACAACATTCACAGATACGCAGTATTTT

j_gene: TRBJ2-3
v_gene: TRBV20-1
abundance: NA
d_gene: NA
CDR3aa: CSAGGLRGGSDTQYF
CDR3nt: TGCAGTGCTGGGGGGTTGAGGGGCGGATCAGATACGCAGTATTTT

j_gene: TRBJ2-1
v_gene: TRBV3-1
abundance: NA
d_gene: NA
CDR3aa: CASSQDGLGGQFF
CDR3nt: TGTGCCAGCAGCCAAGATGGGCTAGGGGGGCAGTTCTTC

j_gene: TRBJ2-2
v_gene: TRBV27
abundance: NA
d_gene: TRBD2
CDR3aa: CASSSSCLAGNTGELFF
CDR3nt: TGTGCCAGCAGTTCCTCGTGCCTAGCGGGGAACACCGGGGAGCTGTTTTTT

j_gene: TRBJ2-1
v_gene: TRBV20-1
abundance: NA
d_gene: TRBD2
CDR3aa: CSATGLAGSNEQFF
CDR3nt: TGCAGTGCTACGGGACTAGCGGGGTCTAATGAGCAGTTCTTC

j_gene: TRBJ2-1
v_gene: TRBV5-1
abundance: NA
d_gene: TRBD2
CDR3aa: CASSALGLPSNEQFF
CDR3nt: TGCGCCAGCAGCGCCCTGGGACTACCGTCCAATGAGCAGTTCTTC

j_gene: TRBJ2-7
v_gene: TRBV3-1
abundance: few
d_gene: NA
CDR3aa: CASSQAGREQYF
CDR3nt: TGTGCCAGCAGCCAAGCAGGGCGCGAGCAGTACTTC

j_gene: TRBJ2-3
v_gene: TRBV12-3/TRBV12-4
abundance: NA
d_gene: TRBD2
CDR3aa: CASTSGRGATDTQYF
CDR3nt: TGTGCCAGCACTTCAGGGCGGGGGGCCACAGATACGCAGTATTTT

j_gene: TRBJ2-1
v_gene: TRBV7-2
abundance: NA
d_gene: NA
CDR3aa: CASSPGTDYNEQFF
CDR3nt: TGTGCCAGCAGCCCGGGGACGGACTACAATGAGCAGTTCTTC

j_gene: TRBJ2-3
v_gene: TRBV2
abundance: NA
d_gene: NA
CDR3aa: CASSEDGTSTDTQYF
CDR3nt: TGTGCCAGCAGTGAAGACGGGACTAGCACAGATACGCAGTATTTT

j_gene: TRBJ1-5
v_gene: TRBV5-1
abundance: NA
d_gene: NA
CDR3aa: CASSLDSSGQPQHF
CDR3nt: TGCGCCAGCAGCCTGGACAGCTCCGGTCAGCCCCAGCATTTT

j_gene: TRBJ2-5
v_gene: TRBV29-1
abundance: NA
d_gene: NA
CDR3aa: CSVTRVQETQYF
CDR3nt: TGCAGCGTGACCAGGGTCCAAGAGACCCAGTACTTC

j_gene: TRBJ2-1
v_gene: TRBV6-2/TRBV6-3
abundance: NA
d_gene: NA
CDR3aa: CASSYVGNEQFF
CDR3nt: TGTGCCAGCAGTTACGTGGGAAATGAGCAGTTCTTC

j_gene: TRBJ2-5
v_gene: TRBV12-3/TRBV12-4
abundance: few
d_gene: TRBD2
CDR3aa: CASSSGLAVGAQYF
CDR3nt: TGTGCCAGCAGTTCGGGACTAGCGGTCGGGGCCCAGTACTTC

j_gene: TRBJ2-4
v_gene: TRBV29-1
abundance: few
d_gene: TRBD1
CDR3aa: CSGISDRGGIQYF
CDR3nt: TGCAGTGGTATCTCGGACAGGGGAGGCATTCAGTACTTC

j_gene: TRBJ2-1
v_gene: TRBV4-1
abundance: NA
d_gene: NA
CDR3aa: CASSLSGSDSYNEQFF
CDR3nt: TGCGCCAGCAGCCTGTCGGGGAGCGACTCCTACAATGAGCAGTTCTTC

j_gene: TRBJ2-7
v_gene: TRBV7-2
abundance: NA
d_gene: NA
CDR3aa: CASSIAQADNQYF
CDR3nt: TGTGCCAGCAGCATAGCACAGGCGGATAATCAGTACTTC

j_gene: TRBJ1-1
v_gene: TRBV10-1
abundance: NA
d_gene: NA
CDR3aa: CASSESGPAEAFF
CDR3nt: TGCGCCAGCAGTGAGTCCGGGCCGGCTGAAGCTTTCTTT

j_gene: TRBJ2-3
v_gene: TRBV2
abundance: NA
d_gene: NA
CDR3aa: CAATRADTQYF
CDR3nt: TGTGCCGCGACCCGGGCAGATACGCAGTATTTT

j_gene: TRBJ2-7
v_gene: TRBV3-1
abundance: NA
d_gene: TRBD2
CDR3aa: CASSQDLGGGREQYF
CDR3nt: TGTGCCAGCAGCCAAGACCTCGGCGGGGGGCGAGAGCAGTACTTC

j_gene: TRBJ2-1
v_gene: TRBV7-9
abundance: NA
d_gene: TRBD1
CDR3aa: CASSTRDRANNEQFF
CDR3nt: TGTGCCAGCAGCACCCGGGACAGGGCCAACAATGAGCAGTTCTTC

j_gene: TRBJ1-6
v_gene: TRBV20-1
abundance: NA
d_gene: NA
CDR3aa: CSPDSTSPLHF
CDR3nt: TGCAGTCCGGACAGCACTTCACCCCTCCACTTT

j_gene: TRBJ2-1
v_gene: TRBV6-2/TRBV6-3
abundance: few
d_gene: TRBD1
CDR3aa: CASSETRDRGYNEQFF
CDR3nt: TGTGCCAGCAGCGAGACCCGGGACAGGGGTTACAATGAGCAGTTCTTC

j_gene: TRBJ2-4
v_gene: TRBV4-2
abundance: few
d_gene: TRBD2
CDR3aa: CASSQGASGGAGNIQYF
CDR3nt: TGTGCCAGCAGCCAAGGGGCTAGCGGGGGGGCGGGGAACATTCAGTACTTC

j_gene: TRBJ1-2
v_gene: TRBV4-1
abundance: NA
d_gene: NA
CDR3aa: CASSQDLVSGPVRSGYTF
CDR3nt: TGCGCCAGCAGCCAAGATTTGGTATCGGGGCCCGTTCGGTCGGGCTACACCTTC

j_gene: TRBJ1-3
v_gene: TRBV4-2
abundance: NA
d_gene: NA
CDR3aa: CASTFGGGGGNTIYF
CDR3nt: TGTGCCAGCACCTTCGGGGGGGGCGGCGGAAACACCATATATTTT

j_gene: TRBJ2-7
v_gene: TRBV20-1
abundance: NA
d_gene: NA
CDR3aa: CSARVRYEQYF
CDR3nt: TGCAGTGCTAGAGTCAGGTACGAGCAGTACTTC

j_gene: TRBJ2-7
v_gene: TRBV20-1
abundance: NA
d_gene: NA
CDR3aa: CSASLGSYEQYF
CDR3nt: TGCAGTGCTAGTTTAGGTAGCTACGAGCAGTACTTC

j_gene: TRBJ2-1
v_gene: TRBV10-1
abundance: NA
d_gene: TRBD2
CDR3aa: CARKSSGGGGNEQFF
CDR3nt: TGCGCCAGAAAGTCTAGCGGGGGAGGCGGCAATGAGCAGTTCTTC

j_gene: TRBJ1-6
v_gene: TRBV10-1
abundance: NA
d_gene: NA
CDR3aa: CASSDGGYNSPLHF
CDR3nt: TGCGCCAGCAGTGACGGAGGCTACAATTCACCCCTCCACTTT

j_gene: TRBJ2-5
v_gene: TRBV6-5
abundance: NA
d_gene: TRBD1
CDR3aa: CAGRTSGTATRETQYF
CDR3nt: TGTGCCGGCAGGACATCCGGGACAGCTACCCGGGAGACCCAGTACTTC

j_gene: TRBJ2-5
v_gene: TRBV5-1
abundance: NA
d_gene: TRBD1
CDR3aa: CASSPTGQGGRGTQYF
CDR3nt: TGCGCCAGCAGCCCCACGGGACAGGGTGGTCGTGGGACCCAGTACTTC

j_gene: TRBJ2-1
v_gene: TRBV7-2
abundance: few
d_gene: NA
CDR3aa: CASSSANYNEQFF
CDR3nt: TGTGCCAGCAGCTCGGCCAACTACAATGAGCAGTTCTTC

j_gene: TRBJ1-2
v_gene: TRBV5-6
abundance: NA
d_gene: NA
CDR3aa: CASSLLGLDYGYTF
CDR3nt: TGTGCCAGCAGCCTGTTGGGGTTGGACTATGGCTACACCTTC

j_gene: TRBJ2-7
v_gene: TRBV3-1
abundance: NA
d_gene: NA
CDR3aa: CASSQEWAAYEQYF
CDR3nt: TGTGCCAGCAGCCAAGAGTGGGCAGCCTACGAGCAGTACTTC

j_gene: TRBJ2-7
v_gene: TRBV6-1
abundance: NA
d_gene: TRBD1
CDR3aa: CASTPGQGARYEQYF
CDR3nt: TGTGCCAGCACCCCGGGACAGGGTGCAAGATACGAGCAGTACTTC

j_gene: TRBJ2-1
v_gene: TRBV29-1
abundance: NA
d_gene: NA
CDR3aa: CSGIRDSEYNEQFF
CDR3nt: TGCAGCGGGATCCGGGACTCCGAATACAATGAGCAGTTCTTC

j_gene: TRBJ1-6
v_gene: TRBV21-1
abundance: few
d_gene: NA
CDR3aa: CARPGAGSSYNSPLHF
CDR3nt: TGTGCCAGGCCCGGGGCAGGCAGCTCCTATAATTCACCCCTCCACTTT

j_gene: TRBJ2-1
v_gene: TRBV2
abundance: NA
d_gene: NA
CDR3aa: CASSGDLSSYNEQFF
CDR3nt: TGTGCCAGCAGTGGGGACCTTAGCTCCTACAATGAGCAGTTCTTC

j_gene: TRBJ1-1
v_gene: TRBV5-1
abundance: NA
d_gene: NA
CDR3aa: CASSSWWGQVNTEAFF
CDR3nt: TGCGCCAGCAGCTCCTGGTGGGGGCAGGTGAACACTGAAGCTTTCTTT